This T cell receptor (beta chain) was recorded in a study of shared clonotypes between healthy human individuals. Splitting of each subset's genomic DNA was done evenly across several immunoSEQ plates. The data were produced by immunoSEQ multiplex PCR, yet TCRdb's version contains in-frame clones alone and is incomplete. The sample lists about 2.4 million clones, roughly 92% occurring once. V dropped 7 bases and J dropped 4 bases, with 14 bases sitting between them. Germline V gives CDR1 MNHNS, CDR2 SASEGT. The CDR3 is made up of 13 amino acids. About this clone itself: What it binds is not known.

Study results and limitations: Naive subsets generally exceeded memory subsets in estimated richness.

Study donors comprised healthy, HIV-negative adults devoid of recent acute infection or vaccination. The chain carries TRBV6-1 and TRBJ2-7, with D perhaps matching TRBD1 (6 bases). This receptor was identified in a man aged 18 to 35 in good health. The source material was naive CD4+ T cells sorted from blood. The subset is: CD45RA+ positively selected. The DNA of the CDR3 is TGTGCCAGCATCCGGGACAATGGGTACGAGCAGTACTTC. Translation: CASIRDNGYEQYF.